This T cell receptor beta chain was found in a study of blood T cell repertoires in COVID-19. Whole-study context: Whether acute or convalescent, the COVID-19 samples came from the United States, Italy and Spain. The cDNA or gDNA used as material had been derived from T cells, B-cell-depleted T cells, or PBMCs.

As processed by the authors: Estimated nucleated cell counts came from reference gene primer amplification. The table came from immunoSEQ multiplex PCR; TCRdb's copy has only in-frame clones and leaves some out. V and J calls and clone size are as listed in that table; D and trimming were resolved from the DNA. Of approximately 280,000 clones listed, approximately 83% are singletons. From germline, CDR1 is SNHLY and CDR2 FYNNEI. Trimming at V came to 8 bases and at J to 8 bases, leaving 10 bases not matched to a gene. CDR3 size: 14 residues. This sequence was found in a woman in her 70s with acute or convalescent COVID-19. The V and J genes are TRBV2 and TRBJ2-1; 9 bases are a match to TRBD2. The sample comprised peripheral blood. CDR3 region: CASSDGTSPHEQFF. The DNA for the CDR3 is TGTGCCAGCTCGGACGGGACTAGCCCCCATGAGCAGTTCTTC.